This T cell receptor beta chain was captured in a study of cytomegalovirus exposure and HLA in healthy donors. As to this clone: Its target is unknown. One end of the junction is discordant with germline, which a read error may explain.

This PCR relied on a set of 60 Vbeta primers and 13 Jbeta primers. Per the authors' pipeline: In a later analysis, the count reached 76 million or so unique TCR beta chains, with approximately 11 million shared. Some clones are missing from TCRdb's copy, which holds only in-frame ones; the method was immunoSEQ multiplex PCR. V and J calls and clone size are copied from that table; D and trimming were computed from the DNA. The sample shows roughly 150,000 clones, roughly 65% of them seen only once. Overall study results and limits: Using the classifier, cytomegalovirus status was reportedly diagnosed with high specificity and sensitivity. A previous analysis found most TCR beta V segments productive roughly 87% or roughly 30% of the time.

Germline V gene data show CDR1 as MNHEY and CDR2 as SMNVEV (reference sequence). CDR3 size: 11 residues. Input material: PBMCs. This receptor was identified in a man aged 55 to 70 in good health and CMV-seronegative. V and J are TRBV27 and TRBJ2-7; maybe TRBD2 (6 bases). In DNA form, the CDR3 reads TGTGCCAGCAGTTCGCGGGGCCCCGACTTTTTC. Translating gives CASSSRGPDFF.